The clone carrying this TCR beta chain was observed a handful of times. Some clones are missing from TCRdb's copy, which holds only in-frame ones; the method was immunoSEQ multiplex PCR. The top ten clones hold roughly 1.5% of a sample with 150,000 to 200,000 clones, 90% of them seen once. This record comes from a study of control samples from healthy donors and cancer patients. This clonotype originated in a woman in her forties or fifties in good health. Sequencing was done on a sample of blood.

DNA of the CDR3: TGCAGCGTTATTGTGCTAGCGGAATTCAATGAGCAGTTCTTC. Amino acids: CSVIVLAEFNEQFF. This chain connects TRBV29-1 to TRBJ2-1; the match to TRBD2 covers 7 bases. CDR1 and CDR2 (germline): SQVTM, ANQGSEA. The J segment lost 6 bases and the V segment lost 5 bases, leaving 10 bases of the junction unmatched. The CDR3 spans 14 residues.